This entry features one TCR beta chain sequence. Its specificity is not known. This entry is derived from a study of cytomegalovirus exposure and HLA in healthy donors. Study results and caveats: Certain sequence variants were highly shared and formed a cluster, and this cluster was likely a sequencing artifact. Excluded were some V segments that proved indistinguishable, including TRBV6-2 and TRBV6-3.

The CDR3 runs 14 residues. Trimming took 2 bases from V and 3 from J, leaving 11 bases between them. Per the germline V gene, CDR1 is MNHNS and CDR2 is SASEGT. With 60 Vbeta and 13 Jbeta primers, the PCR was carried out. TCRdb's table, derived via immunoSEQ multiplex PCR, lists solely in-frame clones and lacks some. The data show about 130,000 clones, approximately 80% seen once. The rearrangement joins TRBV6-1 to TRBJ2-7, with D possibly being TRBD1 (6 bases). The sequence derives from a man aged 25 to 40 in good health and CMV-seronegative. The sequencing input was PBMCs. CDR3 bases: TGTGCCAGCAGTGAACGGCAGGGGTTCTACGAGCAGTACTTC. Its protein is CASSERQGFYEQYF.